This T cell receptor (beta chain) was recovered during a study of blood T cell repertoires in COVID-19. At the level of the study: Samples taken during acute and convalescent COVID-19 were collected in the United States, Italy and Spain. PBMCs, B-cell-depleted T cells, or T cells provided the cDNA or gDNA that made up the material.

In the authors' workflow: For nucleated cells, counts were estimated from reference gene primer amplification. The assay was immunoSEQ multiplex PCR, and TCRdb's table has in-frame clones only and misses some. V and J calls and clone size are as listed in that table; D and trimming were resolved from the DNA. This sample has 75,000 or so clones, with nearly 90% found just once. Trimming left V 6 bases short and J 6 bases short, with 15 bases between. Germline V gives CDR1 SNHLY, CDR2 FYNNEI. There are 13 residues in the CDR3. Material: peripheral blood. This chain links TRBV2 with TRBJ2-7, with D possibly matching TRBD1 (6 bases). The sequence came from a man aged 50 or older with acute or convalescent COVID-19. The CDR3 sequence is CASRFTGLGEQYF. The CDR3 coding sequence is TGTGCCAGCAGATTTACAGGGTTAGGCGAGCAGTACTTC.